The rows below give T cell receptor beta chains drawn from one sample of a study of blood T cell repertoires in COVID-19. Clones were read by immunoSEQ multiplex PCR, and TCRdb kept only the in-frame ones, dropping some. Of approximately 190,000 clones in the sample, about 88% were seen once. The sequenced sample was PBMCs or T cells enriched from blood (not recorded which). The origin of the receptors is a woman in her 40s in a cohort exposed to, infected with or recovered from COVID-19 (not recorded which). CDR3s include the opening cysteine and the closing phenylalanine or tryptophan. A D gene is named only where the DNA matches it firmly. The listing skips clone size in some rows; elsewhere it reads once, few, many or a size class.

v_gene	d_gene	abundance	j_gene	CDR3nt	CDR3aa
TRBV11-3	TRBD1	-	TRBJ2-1	TGTGCCAGCAGCTTAGAGGACAGGTCACCGGAGCGGTTCTTC	CASSLEDRSPERFF
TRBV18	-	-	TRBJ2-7	TGTGCCAGCTCAGAGGCAGGGTTCACCTACGAGCAGTACTTC	CASSEAGFTYEQYF
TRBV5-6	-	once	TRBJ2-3	TGTGCCAGCAGCCTCGAGCCTAGCACAGATACGCAGTATTTT	CASSLEPSTDTQYF
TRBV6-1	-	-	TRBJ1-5	TGTGCCAGCAGTGAAATACAGGGCAATAGCAATCAGCCCCAGCATTTT	CASSEIQGNSNQPQHF
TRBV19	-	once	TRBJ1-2	TGTGCCAGTAGTCCCTCCGGAGTTCGTACCAACTATGGCTACACCTTC	CASSPSGVRTNYGYTF
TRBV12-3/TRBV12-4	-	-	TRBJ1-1	TGTGCCAGCAGTTCGGCAGCCGGGGTCGAAGCTTTCTTT	CASSSAAGVEAFF
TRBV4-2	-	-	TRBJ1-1	TGTGCCAGCAGCCAAGATAGGAGGGGTGGCACTGAAGCTTTCTTT	CASSQDRRGGTEAFF
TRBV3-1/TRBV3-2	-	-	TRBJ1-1	TGTGCCAGCAGCCACCCCGCGAGGGGGAAGCAAGAAGCTTTCTTT	CASSHPARGKQEAFF
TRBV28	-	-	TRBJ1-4	TGTGCCACTTGGGACGGGACACTTAATGAAAAACTGTTTTTT	CATWDGTLNEKLFF
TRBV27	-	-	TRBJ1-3	TGTGCCAGCAGTCGCAGGGGTTCTGGAAACACCATATATTTT	CASSRRGSGNTIYF
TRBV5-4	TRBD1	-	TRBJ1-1	TGTGCCAGCAGCTTGGTTACAGGGGGCGTGAACACTGAAGCTTTCTTT	CASSLVTGGVNTEAFF
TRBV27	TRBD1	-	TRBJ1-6	TGTGCCAGCAGTTTGGGGACAGGGATTTCACCCCTCCACTTT	CASSLGTGISPLHF
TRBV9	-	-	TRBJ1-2	TGTGCCAGCAGCGGACACAGCGGGCCTCCCGTGGGGGGCTACACCTTC	CASSGHSGPPVGGYTF
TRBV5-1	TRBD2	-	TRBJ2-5	TGCGCCAGCAGCTTGGAGACTAGCGGTGAAGAGACCCAGTACTTC	CASSLETSGEETQYF
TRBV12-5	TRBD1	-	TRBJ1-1	TGTGCTAGTGGTGGGGACAGGGGAAAGGTTGAAGCTTTCTTT	CASGGDRGKVEAFF
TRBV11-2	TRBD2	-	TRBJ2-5	TGTGCCAGCAGCTTAACCCATAGGCTAGCGGGGACCGGCGAGACCCAGTACTTC	CASSLTHRLAGTGETQYF
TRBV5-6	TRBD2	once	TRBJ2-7	TGTGCCAGCAGCTTGGGAAGCGGGGGGGCCTACGAGCAGTACTTC	CASSLGSGGAYEQYF
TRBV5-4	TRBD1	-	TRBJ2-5	TGTGCCAGCAGCTACAGAGGACAGGGGGACCAAGAGACCCAGTACTTC	CASSYRGQGDQETQYF
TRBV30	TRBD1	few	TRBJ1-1	TGTGCCTGGAGTGAAGGCGGACAGGGTTACGCTGAAGCTTTCTTT	CAWSEGGQGYAEAFF
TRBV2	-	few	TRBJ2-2	TGTGCCAGCAGTGAAGCGAAGTCGTCGGTAATACGAAACACCGGGGAGCTGTTTTTT	CASSEAKSSVIRNTGELFF
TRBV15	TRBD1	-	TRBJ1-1	TGTGCCACCAGCAGAGCCGGTTGGGGACAGGGGGTGGCGAACACTGAAGCTTTCTTT	CATSRAGWGQGVANTEAFF
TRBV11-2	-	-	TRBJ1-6	TGTGCCAGCAGCTCCCCCGGCAGGGTCCGCAATTCACCCCTCCACTTT	CASSSPGRVRNSPLHF
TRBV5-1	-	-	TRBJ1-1	TGCGCCAGCAGCTTGGACAGGGACGGTGCTTTCTTT	CASSLDRDGAFF
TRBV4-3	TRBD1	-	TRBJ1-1	TGCGCCAGCAGCCAGGAAGCAAGGGGGCGAGGGGCTTTCTTT	CASSQEARGRGAFF
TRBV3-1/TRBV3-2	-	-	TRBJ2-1	TGTGCCAGCAGCCAAGCCCCGAGGTATGAGCAGTTCTTC	CASSQAPRYEQFF
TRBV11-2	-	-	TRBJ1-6	TGTGCCAGCAGCTTAGTCGTTGGGGGCCCTGGGTCACCCCTCCACTTT	CASSLVVGGPGSPLHF
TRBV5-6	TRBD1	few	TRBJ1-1	TGTGCCAGCAACCTGGACAGGGGGCTGGTCGCTGAAGCTTTCTTT	CASNLDRGLVAEAFF
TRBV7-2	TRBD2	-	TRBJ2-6	TGTGCCAGCAGCTTCTACCAGGGGCTAGCGGGATCTGGGGCCAACGTCCTGACTTTC	CASSFYQGLAGSGANVLTF
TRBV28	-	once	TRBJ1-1	TGTGCCAGCAGTTTTTTAGAAGAAGCTTTCTTT	CASSFLEEAFF
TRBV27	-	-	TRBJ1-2	TGTGCCAGCAGTTTCGCAGGGGCCTATGGCTACACCTTC	CASSFAGAYGYTF
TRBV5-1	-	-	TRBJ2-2	TGCGCCAGCGCTCAAGGGGCTTTGAACACCGGGGAGCTGTTTTTT	CASAQGALNTGELFF
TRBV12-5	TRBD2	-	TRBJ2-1	TGTGCTAGTGGTTTAACTAGCGGCAAGCAGTTCTTC	CASGLTSGKQFF
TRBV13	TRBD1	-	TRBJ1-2	TGTGCCAGCAGCTTAATAGTTGGGGACTCCGGGACAGAGAAAGGCTACACCTTC	CASSLIVGDSGTEKGYTF
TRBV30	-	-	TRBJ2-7	TGTGCCTGGAGTGTCTCCTCGTACTACGAGCAGTACTTC	CAWSVSSYYEQYF
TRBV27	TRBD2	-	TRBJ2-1	TGTGCCAGCAGGAAGGGACTAGCGGGACACAATGAGCAGTTCTTC	CASRKGLAGHNEQFF
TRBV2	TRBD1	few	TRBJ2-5	TGTGCCAGCAGCCACTGGGGGACAGGGATACGGGAAGAGACCCAGTACTTC	CASSHWGTGIREETQYF
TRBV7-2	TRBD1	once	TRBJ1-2	TGTGCCAGCAGCTTGCCTGGGACAGGGGACCGCTATGGCTACACCTTC	CASSLPGTGDRYGYTF
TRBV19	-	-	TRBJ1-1	TGTGCCAGTAGATATTCATCACGGGGAACTGAAGCTTTCTTT	CASRYSSRGTEAFF
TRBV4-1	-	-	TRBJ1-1	TGCGCCAGCAGCCAAGATCTCGTGGGGGGAGCTTTCTTT	CASSQDLVGGAFF
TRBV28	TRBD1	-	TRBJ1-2	TGTGCCAGCAGTTCCGGGACAGGGTCGTACGGCTACACCTTC	CASSSGTGSYGYTF
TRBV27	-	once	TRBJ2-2	TGTGCCAGCAGTCCTCTCGGGTCGGGAGCGAACACCGGGGAGCTGTTTTTT	CASSPLGSGANTGELFF
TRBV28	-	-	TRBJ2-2	TGTGCCAGCAGTTTCCCCCGCTCGGAGCGGCGACTTAACACCGGGGAGCTGTTTTTT	CASSFPRSERRLNTGELFF
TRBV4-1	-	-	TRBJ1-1	TGCGCCAGCAGCCCAGTGGGCAGGCTGAACACTGAAGCTTTCTTT	CASSPVGRLNTEAFF
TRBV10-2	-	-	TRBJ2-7	TGCGCCAGCAGTGAGACAGGTCGAACCTACGAGCAGTACTTC	CASSETGRTYEQYF
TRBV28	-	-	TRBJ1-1	TGTGCCAGCAGTCCCCATAACACTGAAGCTTTCTTT	CASSPHNTEAFF
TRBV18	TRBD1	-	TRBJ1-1	TGTGCCAGCTCACAACAGGGGGCAAGGACTGAAGCTTTCTTT	CASSQQGARTEAFF
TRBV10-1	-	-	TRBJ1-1	TGCGCCAGCAGTGCCGTACAATACATGAACACTGAAGCTTTCTTT	CASSAVQYMNTEAFF
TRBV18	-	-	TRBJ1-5	TGTGCCAGCTCACCATTCTCAGATCAGCCCCAGCATTTT	CASSPFSDQPQHF
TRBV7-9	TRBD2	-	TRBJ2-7	TGTGCCAGCAGCTCTAGACTAGCGCAATCCTACGAGCAGTACTTC	CASSSRLAQSYEQYF